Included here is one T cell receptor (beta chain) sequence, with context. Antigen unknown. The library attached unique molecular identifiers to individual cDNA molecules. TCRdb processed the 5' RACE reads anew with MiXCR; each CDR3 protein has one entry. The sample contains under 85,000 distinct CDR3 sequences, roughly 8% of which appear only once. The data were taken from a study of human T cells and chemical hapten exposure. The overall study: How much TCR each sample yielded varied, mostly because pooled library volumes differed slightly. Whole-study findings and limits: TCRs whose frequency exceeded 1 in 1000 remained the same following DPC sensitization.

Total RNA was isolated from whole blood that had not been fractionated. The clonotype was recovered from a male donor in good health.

CDR3 protein: CASSYGQGAADTQYF. In DNA form, the CDR3 reads TGTGCCAGCAGTTACGGACAGGGGGCTGCAGATACGCAGTATTTT. The chain has TRBV12-3 or TRBV12-4 and TRBJ2-3, with TRBD1 matching over 11 bases. Trimming removed 4 bases from V and 4 bases from J; junction bases left unmatched: 4. The CDR3 length is 15 residues.